The entry that follows covers one T cell receptor (beta chain) sequence. Authors' processing steps: From reference gene primer amplification, estimates of nucleated cell counts were derived. Some clones are missing from TCRdb's copy, which holds only in-frame ones; the method was immunoSEQ multiplex PCR. V and J calls and clone size are given by that table; D and trimming were obtained from the DNA. The profile shows some 200,000 clones, around nine tenths of them singletons. This sample was taken from a study of blood T cell repertoires in COVID-19. Background on the study: Both acute and convalescent COVID-19 samples were obtained from the United States, Italy and Spain. The analysed material was cDNA or gDNA that came from T cells, B-cell-depleted T cells, or PBMCs.

Germline V CDR1 and CDR2: KGHDR, SFDVKD. The CDR3 sequence is 16 residues long. V shed 4 bases and J 1 base; nucleotides not matched to a gene: 7. This rearrangement joins TRBV24-1 to TRBJ2-5; 8 positions match TRBD1. This TCR derives from a man in his fifties with acute or convalescent COVID-19. The sequencing sample was made of peripheral blood. The CDR3 DNA is TGTGCCACCAGTGAGCCTGACAGGGGACTCCAAGAGACCCAGTACTTC. Encoded protein: CATSEPDRGLQETQYF.